Listed below are T cell receptor beta chains from one sample, sequenced in a study of T cells in Graves' hyperthyroidism and ophthalmopathy. TCRdb analysed the multiplex PCR reads with MiXCR anew, one entry per CDR3 protein. The top ten hold 13% to 15% of the sample, which has roughly 420,000 distinct CDR3 sequences, less than 20% seen once. The specimen sequenced was blood. The receptor source for this set is a young woman with Graves' hyperthyroidism. The CDR3 runs from the conserved cysteine through the conserved F or W. Each record gives: clone size, CDR3 length, V gene, D gene, J gene, CDR3 DNA, CDR3 protein. D genes are given only for firm matches. Only part of the rows carry a size: once, few, many, or a class if the clone is expanded.

many	16	TRBV5-1	.	TRBJ1-1	TGCGCCAGCAGCTTGAGAGGCGGGGGGGGAGGCACTGAAGCTTTCTTT	CASSLRGGGGGTEAFF
many	14	TRBV7-2	.	TRBJ1-2	TGTGCCAGCAGCTTACTGGGCGTGGGCTATGGCTACACCTTC	CASSLLGVGYGYTF
many	15	TRBV12-3/TRBV12-4	TRBD1	TRBJ1-2	TGTGCCAGCAGTCCCCGGGACAGGGGGTCTACTGGCTACACCTTC	CASSPRDRGSTGYTF
.	15	TRBV19	TRBD1	TRBJ1-5	TGTGCCAGTAGTACGGGACAGGGGTTGGGACAGCCCCAGCATTTT	CASSTGQGLGQPQHF
many	15	TRBV4-2	.	TRBJ2-7	TGTGCCAGCAGTCGCCAGGGGACGAGCTCCTACGAGCAGTACTTC	CASSRQGTSSYEQYF
.	21	TRBV9	.	TRBJ2-7	TGTGCCAGCAGCGTAACCCGGGGGGGACAGGGCCATTCCGGACCTCCCTGCGAGCAGTACTTC	CASSVTRGGQGHSGPPCEQYF
.	17	TRBV11-3	TRBD1	TRBJ2-6	TGTGCCAGCAGCCCGGGGACAGGGGGCGTTGGGGCCAACGTCCTGACTTTC	CASSPGTGGVGANVLTF
many	13	TRBV20-1	.	TRBJ2-5	TGCAGTGGCAGGGGGGGAATCCAAGAGACCCAGTACTTC	CSGRGGIQETQYF
.	16	TRBV4-3	TRBD1	TRBJ1-4	TGCGCCAGCAGCCCCGAACCGGGACAGGGTGTTGAAAAACTGTTTTTT	CASSPEPGQGVEKLFF
.	15	TRBV5-1	TRBD1	TRBJ1-2	TGCGCCAGCAGTAACGGACAGGCCTCTAGCTATGGCTACACCTTC	CASSNGQASSYGYTF
many	14	TRBV5-1	TRBD1	TRBJ1-3	TGCGCCAGCAGCTCGGGGACAGGGATGAACACCATATATTTT	CASSSGTGMNTIYF
many	17	TRBV24-1	TRBD2	TRBJ2-1	TGTGCCACCAGTGCTTCGGGAAGGCTAGCGGGAGGCAATGAGCAGTTCTTC	CATSASGRLAGGNEQFF
many	15	TRBV6-5	TRBD2	TRBJ2-3	TGTGCCAGCAGTTACTCAGCGGGAGTAGCAGATACGCAGTATTTT	CASSYSAGVADTQYF
few	19	TRBV9	.	TRBJ1-1	TGTGCCAGCAGCCGGGAACCTGGGGGGGATACTCCCCTCATTACTGAAGCTTTCTTT	CASSREPGGDTPLITEAFF
many	13	TRBV7-2	.	TRBJ1-2	TGTGCCAGCAGCTTATTTAAAGGGGATGGCTACACCTTC	CASSLFKGDGYTF
many	14	TRBV27	TRBD2	TRBJ2-1	TGTGCCAGCCGGGCTAGCGGGGCCTACAATGAGCAGTTCTTC	CASRASGAYNEQFF
.	16	TRBV4-2	TRBD1	TRBJ1-4	TGTGCCAGCAGCCAAGATGAGGGGACAGGTAATGAAAAACTGTTTTTT	CASSQDEGTGNEKLFF
few	16	TRBV11-2	.	TRBJ1-5	TGTGCCAGCAGCTTAGTGAGGGGAAACGGCAATCAGCCCCAGCATTTT	CASSLVRGNGNQPQHF
.	13	TRBV6-1	.	TRBJ1-2	TGTGCCAGCAGTGAAGACAGGGATTCTGGCTACACCTTC	CASSEDRDSGYTF
many	13	TRBV27	.	TRBJ1-2	TGTGCCAGCAGTTTTGACAACAACTATGGCTACACCTTC	CASSFDNNYGYTF